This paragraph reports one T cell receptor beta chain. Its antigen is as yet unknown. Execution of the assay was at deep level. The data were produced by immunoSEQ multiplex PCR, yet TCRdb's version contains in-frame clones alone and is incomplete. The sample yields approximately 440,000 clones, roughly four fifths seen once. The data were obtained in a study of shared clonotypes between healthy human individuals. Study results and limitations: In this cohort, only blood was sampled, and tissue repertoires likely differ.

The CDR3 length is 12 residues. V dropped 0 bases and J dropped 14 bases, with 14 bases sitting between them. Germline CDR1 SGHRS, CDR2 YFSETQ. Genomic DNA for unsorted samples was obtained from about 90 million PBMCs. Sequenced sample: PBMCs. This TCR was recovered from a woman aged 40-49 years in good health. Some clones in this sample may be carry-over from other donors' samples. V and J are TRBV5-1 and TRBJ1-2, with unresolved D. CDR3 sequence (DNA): TGCGCCAGCAGCTTGGAAAGGACGATGGTAACCTTC. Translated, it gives CASSLERTMVTF.